The TCR beta chain described here comes from a study of blood T cell repertoires in COVID-19. CDR1 and CDR2 (germline): LNHDA, SQIVND (reference sequence). With V trimmed by 4 bases and J by 7 bases, 11 bases remained unmatched. This CDR3 is built from 17 residues. Sequencing used immunoSEQ multiplex PCR; TCRdb keeps in-frame clones, though not all of them. The data show roughly 320,000 clones, 90% seen once. The source material was peripheral blood. The J gene is TRBJ2-1, the V gene TRBV19; 12 bases are a match to TRBD2. This clonotype was sampled from a woman between 50 and 59 years old with COVID-19, enrolled during active disease. The CDR3 bases are TGTGCCAGTAGTACTCGTTTGACTAGCGGGAGTTTAAATGAGCAGTTCTTC. Encoded protein: CASSTRLTSGSLNEQFF.